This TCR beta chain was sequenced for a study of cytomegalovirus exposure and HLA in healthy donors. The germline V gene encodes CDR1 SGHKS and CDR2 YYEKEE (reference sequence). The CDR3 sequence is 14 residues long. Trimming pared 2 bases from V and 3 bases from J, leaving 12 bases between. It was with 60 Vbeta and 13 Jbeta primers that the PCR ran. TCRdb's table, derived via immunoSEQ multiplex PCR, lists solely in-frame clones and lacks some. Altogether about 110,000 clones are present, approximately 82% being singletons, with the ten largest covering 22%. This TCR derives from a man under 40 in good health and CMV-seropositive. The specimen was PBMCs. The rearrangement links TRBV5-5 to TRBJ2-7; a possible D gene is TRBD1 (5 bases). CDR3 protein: CASSLRYQGYEQYV. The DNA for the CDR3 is TGTGCCAGCAGCTTACGGTATCAGGGCTACGAGCAGTACGTC.